The clone carrying this TCR beta chain was seen at least ten times. One entry per CDR3 protein, called by TCRdb with MiXCR from the 5' RACE reads. This table holds tens of thousands of distinct CDR3 sequences, roughly 5% found once. This record belongs to a study of early T cells in non-severe SARS-CoV-2 infection. V was shortened by 3 bases and J by 3 bases, with 11 bases between the two germline ends. Per germline, CDR1 GTSNPN and CDR2 SVGIG (reference sequence). This CDR3 contains 13 residues. The sample consisted of whole blood. The receptor was derived from an adult who was a healthcare worker with PCR-confirmed SARS-CoV-2 infection or an uninfected control (not recorded which). The chain couples TRBV30 to TRBJ1-1, with unresolved D. The CDR3 protein is CAWSLGPYTEAFF. The CDR3 DNA reads TGTGCCTGGAGCCTAGGGCCCTACACTGAAGCTTTCTTT.